This section outlines one TCR beta chain sequence together with its context. Antigen unknown. Assay: immunoSEQ multiplex PCR; the TCRdb copy retains only in-frame clones and omits some. The table lists around 70,000 clones, roughly 88% of them singletons. The V gene end was trimmed by 6 bases and the J gene end by 7 bases; junction bases not matched to a gene: 16. CDR1 is LNHDA, CDR2 SQIVND, per germline (reference sequence). The CDR3 totals 16 residues. This entry is derived from a study of T cell responses to AZD1222 COVID-19 vaccine. The wider study: Second-dose schedules of about 4 or about 12 weeks were combined. Notes on the study in general: Variant regions that are unmutated are reportedly the target of nearly half of spike-specific TCRs. The repertoires were collected only after the peak T cell response. Spike-spanning, vaccine-associated CD4 TCRs were dominant at 160-218 and 743-854.

The sequence was collected from an adult in good health. J is TRBJ1-2 and V is TRBV19; 8 bases fit TRBD1. The specimen comprised peripheral blood, sampled on day 0 of AZD1222 vaccination. The CDR3 spells CASSKITGQGISGYTF. CDR3 nucleotides: TGTGCCAGTAGCAAAATCACCGGACAGGGTATCAGTGGCTACACCTTC.